The 18 T cell receptor beta chains below all came from one sample that was sequenced in a study. Tregs were sorted as CD4+CD25+CD127-/low cells. TCRdb analysed the 5' RACE reads with MiXCR anew, one entry per CDR3 protein. The table records about 9,000 distinct CDR3 sequences, about half of them present only once. Sequenced: Tregs sorted from a lymph node. Every receptor here comes from a female donor with breast cancer.

This chain uses TRBV7-2 with TRBJ2-5, with D maybe TRBD2 (7 bases). Germline loops: CDR1 SGHTA, CDR2 FQGNSA. The CDR3 totals 17 residues. Trimming stripped 3 bases from V and 4 bases from J, with 21 bases between. The CDR3 region has the DNA TGTGCCAGCAGCTTTGGATACCGGGGGGCCTCCCCAGAGACCCAGTACTTC. Translation: CASSFGYRGASPETQYF.

V and J are TRBV6-6 and TRBJ2-7; possible D gene TRBD2, 6 bases. Trimming cost V 0 bases and J 3 bases, with 15 bases left between them. CDR1 is MNHNY and CDR2 is SVGAGI in the germline V gene (reference sequence). This CDR3 region has 16 residues. The CDR3 DNA sequence: TGTGCCAGCAGTTACTCCCCCGTCGGGGGAATCTACGAGCAGTACTTC. Amino acids: CASSYSPVGGIYEQYF.

V usage is TRBV20-1 and J usage is TRBJ2-7, with 7 bases aligning to TRBD1. This CDR3 is built from 14 residues. V dropped 3 bases and J dropped 2; count of bases not matched to a gene: 7. Germline CDR1 is DFQATT and CDR2 is SNEGSKA (reference sequence). As DNA, the CDR3 is TGCAGTGCTAGGCGGACAGGAATGACCTACGAGCAGTACTTC. Protein: CSARRTGMTYEQYF.

In this sample, this clonotype turned up a few times. V gene TRBV5-1 combines with J gene TRBJ2-1, with TRBD2 identical over 9 bases. The CDR3 covers 14 residues. V lost 5 bases, J lost 9 bases, and 9 bases stayed unmatched. In germline, CDR1 is SGHRS, CDR2 YFSETQ. In DNA, the CDR3 is TGCGCCAGCAGATTAGCGGGAGTGATGACTGAGCAGTTCTTC. Its translation is CASRLAGVMTEQFF.

With regard to this clonotype: A read error may produce the germline difference seen at one junction end. The chain recombines TRBV4-1 with TRBJ2-1, with D perhaps matching TRBD2 (6 bases). This CDR3 comprises 18 residues. Germline loops: CDR1 MGHRA, CDR2 YSYEKL. As DNA, the CDR3 is TGCGCCAACAGCCAAGACGTTTCCCAGGAGGGGCGGGGATACGAGCAGTTCTTC. Protein: CANSQDVSQEGRGYEQFF.

This rearrangement joins TRBV5-1 to TRBJ2-1; D gene ambiguous. The CDR3 extends over 15 amino acids. CDR1 is SGHRS and CDR2 is YFSETQ in the germline V gene. V dropped 1 base and J dropped 0 bases, with 8 bases sitting between them. In DNA form, the CDR3 reads TGCGCCAGCAGCTTGAATGATGGCTCCTACAATGAGCAGTTCTTC. Amino acid sequence: CASSLNDGSYNEQFF.

The V gene is TRBV6-4, the J gene TRBJ1-1; no definite D call. Per the germline V gene, CDR1 is MRHNA and CDR2 is SNTAGT. This CDR3 is built from 13 residues. Between the trimmed V and J ends, which lost 5 bases and 4 bases, there was a span of 11 bases. The chain's CDR3 is CASSYLSSTEAFF. The CDR3 DNA is TGTGCCAGCAGTTACCTTAGCAGCACTGAAGCTTTCTTT.

J is TRBJ1-1 and V is TRBV5-1; D ambiguous. With 4 bases removed from V and 4 bases from J, the gap between germline ends came to 17 bases. The CDR3 has 15 residues. Germline lookup yields CDR1 SGHRS and CDR2 YFSETQ. The DNA of the CDR3 is TGCGCCAGCAGCACTGGACTCGACTCGGGCACTGAAGCTTTCTTT. Protein: CASSTGLDSGTEAFF.

The J gene is TRBJ2-3, the V gene TRBV7-6, with 12 bases that match TRBD2. Looked up from germline, CDR1 is SGHVS and CDR2 is FNYEAQ. V lost 5 bases, J lost 10 bases, and 16 bases stayed unmatched. The CDR3 is made up of 17 amino acids. CDR3 nucleotides: TGTGCCAGCAGCCGGGACGCTAGCGGGAGGGCCCGTGTTGCGCAGTATTTT. Translation gives CASSRDASGRARVAQYF.

This clonotype has just a few counts. Relative to the germline gene, one junction end is altered; a read error may explain this. The rearrangement joins TRBV6-5 to TRBJ1-4; D is undetermined. Germline V gene lookup returns CDR1 MNHEY and CDR2 SVGAGI. This CDR3 spans 15 amino acids. This CDR3 reads CASSYSSQENEKLLF. Here the CDR3 DNA reads TGTGCCAGCAGTTACTCGAGCCAAGAGAATGAAAAACTGCTTTTT.

This clonotype occurred a few times. The chain employs TRBV5-6 and TRBJ1-2; D gene unclear. The germline CDR1 and CDR2 sequences are SGHDT and YYEEEE. V gave up 0 bases and J gave up 6 bases, with 12 bases separating them. This CDR3 has 14 amino acids. For the CDR3, the DNA is TGTGCCAGCAGCTTGGCACAATCGGAGGATGGCTACACCTTC. Encoded protein: CASSLAQSEDGYTF.

The chain uses TRBV29-1 and TRBJ1-2, with D perhaps matching TRBD1 (6 bases). The germline V and J ends were trimmed by 7 bases and 5 bases, with 8 bases remaining between them. There are 10 residues in the CDR3. Per the germline V gene, CDR1 is SQVTM and CDR2 is ANQGSEA. For the CDR3, the DNA is TGCAGCGACGGGACATATGGCTACACCTTC. This codes for CSDGTYGYTF. Full variable domain (missing parts from reference TRBV29-1 and TRBJ1-2): SAVISQKPSRDICQRGTSLTIQCQVDSQVTMMFWYRQQPGQSLTLIATANQGSEATYESGFVIDKFPISRPNLTFSTLTVSNMSPEDSSIYLCSDGTYGYTFGSGTRLTVV.

This clonotype was picked up a small number of times. The DNA of the CDR3 is TGCGCCAGCAGCCAGGAAGAACTGACCCCCGGGGAGCTGTTTTTT. Translated: CASSQEELTPGELFF. This chain connects TRBV4-1 to TRBJ2-2; D is ambiguous. CDR1 MGHRA and CDR2 YSYEKL come from the germline V gene. CDR3 length: 15 residues. Trimming cost V 3 bases and J 6 bases, with 14 bases left between them.

V is TRBV7-3 and J is TRBJ2-3; D not certain. Germline loops: CDR1 SGHTA, CDR2 FQGTGA. The length of the CDR3 is 15 residues. The V end was cut by 4 bases, the J end by 0 bases, with 11 bases between. This CDR3 reads CASSSTGTSTDTQYF. DNA for the CDR3: TGTGCCAGCAGCTCGACGGGCACTAGCACAGATACGCAGTATTTT.

The chain recombines TRBV2 with TRBJ2-5, with D tentatively TRBD2 (5 bases). Germline CDR1 reads SNHLY; CDR2 reads FYNNEI. Trimming took 9 bases from V and 1 from J, leaving 15 bases between them. The CDR3 loop spans 14 amino acids. In nucleotides, the CDR3 is TGTGCCAGGACTATACAGTACCTCCAAGAGACCCAGTACTTC. It translates to CARTIQYLQETQYF.

The CDR3: CACNEGGTSLDTQYF. CDR3 DNA sequence: TGTGCCTGCAATGAAGGGGGGACCTCCTTGGATACGCAGTATTTT. The V and J genes are TRBV6-1 and TRBJ2-3, with D perhaps TRBD1 or TRBD2 (6 bases each). Germline lookup yields CDR1 MNHNS and CDR2 SASEGT. This CDR3 has 15 residues. Trimming removed 11 bases from V and 6 bases from J, with 24 bases in between.

Concerning this clonotype itself: One end of the junction is discordant with germline, which a read error may explain. The rearrangement links TRBV11-2 to TRBJ1-1; the D is unclear. The CDR3 sequence is 14 residues long. Germline assignment: CDR1 SGHAT and CDR2 FQNNGV. In DNA, the CDR3 is TGTGCCAACAGCTTTTCCAGCCCTACAGATGAAGCTTTCTTT. This sequence encodes CANSFSSPTDEAFF. The whole variable domain, remainder taken from reference TRBV11-2 and TRBJ1-1, is EAGVAQSPRYKIIEKRQSVAFWCNPISGHATLYWYQQILGQGPKLLIQFQNNGVVDDSQLPKDRFSAERLKGVDSTLKIQPAKLEDSAVYLCANSFSSPTDEAFFGQGTRLTVV.

V gene TRBV9 combines with J gene TRBJ1-1, with D perhaps matching TRBD1 (6 bases). Germline values: CDR1 SGDLS, CDR2 YYNGEE. The germline V and J ends were trimmed by 4 bases and 3 bases, with 10 bases remaining between them. The CDR3 is 13 residues long. DNA for the CDR3: TGTGCCAGCAGCTCAGGACAGCACACTGAAGCTTTCTTT. As protein: CASSSGQHTEAFF. Full variable domain (missing parts from reference TRBV9 and TRBJ1-1): DSGVTQTPKHLITATGQRVTLRCSPRSGDLSVYWYQQSLDQGLQFLIQYYNGEERAKGNILERFSAQQFPDLHSELNLSSLELGDSALYFCASSSGQHTEAFFGQGTRLTVV.